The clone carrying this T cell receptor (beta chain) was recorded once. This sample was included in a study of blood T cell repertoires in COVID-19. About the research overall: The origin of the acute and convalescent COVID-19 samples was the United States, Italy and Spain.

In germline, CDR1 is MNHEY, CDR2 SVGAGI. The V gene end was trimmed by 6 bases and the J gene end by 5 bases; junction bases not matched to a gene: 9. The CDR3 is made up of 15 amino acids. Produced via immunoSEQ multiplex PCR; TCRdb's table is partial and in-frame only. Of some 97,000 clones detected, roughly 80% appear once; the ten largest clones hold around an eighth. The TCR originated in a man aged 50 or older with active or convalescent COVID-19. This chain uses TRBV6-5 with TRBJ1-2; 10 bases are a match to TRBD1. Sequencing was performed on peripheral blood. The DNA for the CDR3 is TGTGCCAGCAGCGGGACAGGGGACTACGGATATGGCTACACCTTC. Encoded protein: CASSGTGDYGYGYTF.